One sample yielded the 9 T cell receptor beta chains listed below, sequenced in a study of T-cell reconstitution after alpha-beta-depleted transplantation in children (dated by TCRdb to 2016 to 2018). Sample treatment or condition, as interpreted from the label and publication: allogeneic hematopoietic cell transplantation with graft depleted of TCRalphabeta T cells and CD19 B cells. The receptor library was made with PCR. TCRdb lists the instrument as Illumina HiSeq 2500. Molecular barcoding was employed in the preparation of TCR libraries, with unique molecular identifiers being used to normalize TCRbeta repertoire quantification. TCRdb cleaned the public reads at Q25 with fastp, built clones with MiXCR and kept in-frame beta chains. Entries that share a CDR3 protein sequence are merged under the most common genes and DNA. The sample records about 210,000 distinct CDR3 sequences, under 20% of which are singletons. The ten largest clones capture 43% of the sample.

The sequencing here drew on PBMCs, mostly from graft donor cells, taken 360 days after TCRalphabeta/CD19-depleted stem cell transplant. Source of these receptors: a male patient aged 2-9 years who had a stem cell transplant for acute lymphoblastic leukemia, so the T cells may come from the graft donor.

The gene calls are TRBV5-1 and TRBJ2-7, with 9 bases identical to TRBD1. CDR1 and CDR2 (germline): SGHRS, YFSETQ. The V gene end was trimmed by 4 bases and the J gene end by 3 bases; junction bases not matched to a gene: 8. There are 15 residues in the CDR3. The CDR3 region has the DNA TGCGCCAGCAGCCGCCGGGACAGGGCCCTCTACGAGCAGTACTTC. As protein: CASSRRDRALYEQYF.

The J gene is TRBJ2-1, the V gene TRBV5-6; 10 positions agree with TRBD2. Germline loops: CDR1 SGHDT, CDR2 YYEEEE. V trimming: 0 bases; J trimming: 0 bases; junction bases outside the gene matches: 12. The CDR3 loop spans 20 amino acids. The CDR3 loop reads CASSLAFGLAGGRSYNEQFF. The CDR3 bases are TGTGCCAGCAGCTTGGCTTTCGGTTTAGCGGGGGGTCGCTCCTACAATGAGCAGTTCTTC.

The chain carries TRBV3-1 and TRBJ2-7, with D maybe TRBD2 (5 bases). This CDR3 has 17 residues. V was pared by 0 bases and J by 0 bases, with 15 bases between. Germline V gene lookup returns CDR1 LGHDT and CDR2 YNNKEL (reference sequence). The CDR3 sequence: CASSQEYGVTLSYEQYF. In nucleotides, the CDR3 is TGTGCCAGCAGCCAAGAATACGGGGTGACGCTCTCCTACGAGCAGTACTTC.

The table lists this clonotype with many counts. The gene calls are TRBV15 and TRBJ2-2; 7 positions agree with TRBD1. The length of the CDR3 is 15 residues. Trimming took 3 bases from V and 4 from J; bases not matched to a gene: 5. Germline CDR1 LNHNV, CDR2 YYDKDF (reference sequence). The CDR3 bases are TGTGCCACCAGCAGCGGGACAGCCACCACCGGGGAGCTGTTTTTT. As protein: CATSSGTATTGELFF.

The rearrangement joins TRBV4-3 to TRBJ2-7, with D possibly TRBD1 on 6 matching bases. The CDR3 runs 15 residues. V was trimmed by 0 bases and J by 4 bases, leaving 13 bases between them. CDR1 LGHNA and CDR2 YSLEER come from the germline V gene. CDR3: CASSQDRGIAYEQYF. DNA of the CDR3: TGCGCCAGCAGCCAAGATAGGGGGATTGCGTACGAGCAGTACTTC.

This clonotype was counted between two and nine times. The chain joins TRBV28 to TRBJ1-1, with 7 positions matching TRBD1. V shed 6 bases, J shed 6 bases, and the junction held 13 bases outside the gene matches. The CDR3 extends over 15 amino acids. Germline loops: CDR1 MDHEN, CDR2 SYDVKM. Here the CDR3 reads CASSLTGTVNAEAFF. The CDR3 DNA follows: TGTGCCAGCAGCTTAACCGGGACAGTAAACGCTGAAGCTTTCTTT.

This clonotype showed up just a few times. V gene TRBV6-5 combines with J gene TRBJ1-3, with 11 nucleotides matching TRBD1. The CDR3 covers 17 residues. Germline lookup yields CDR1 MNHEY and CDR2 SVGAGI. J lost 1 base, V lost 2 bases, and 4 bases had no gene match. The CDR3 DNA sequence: TGTGCCAGCAGTTACGAGGGGACAGGGGGTTCTGGAAACACCATATATTTT. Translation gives CASSYEGTGGSGNTIYF.

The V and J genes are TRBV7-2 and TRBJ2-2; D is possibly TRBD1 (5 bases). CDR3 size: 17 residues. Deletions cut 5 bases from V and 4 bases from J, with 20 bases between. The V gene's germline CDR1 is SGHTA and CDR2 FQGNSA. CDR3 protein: CASSDRATALSTGELFF. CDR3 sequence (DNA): TGTGCCAGCAGCGACCGAGCGACAGCCCTGAGCACCGGGGAGCTGTTTTTT.

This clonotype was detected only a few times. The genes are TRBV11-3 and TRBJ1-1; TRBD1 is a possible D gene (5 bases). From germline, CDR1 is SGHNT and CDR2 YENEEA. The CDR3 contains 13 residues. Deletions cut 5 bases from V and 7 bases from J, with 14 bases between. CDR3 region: CASSLRRGGEAFF. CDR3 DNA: TGTGCCAGCAGCCTGAGGAGGGGCGGTGAAGCTTTCTTT.